Listed below are T cell receptor beta chains from one sample, sequenced in a study of cytomegalovirus exposure and HLA in healthy donors. Measured with immunoSEQ multiplex PCR; TCRdb has only the in-frame clones, and not every one. The sample shows approximately 140,000 clones, 70% to 80% of them seen only once. Sequencing was done on a sample of PBMCs. These receptors came from a woman in her sixties in good health and CMV-seropositive. CDR3s include the opening cysteine and the closing phenylalanine or tryptophan. A D gene is named only where the DNA matches it firmly.

>TRBD2|TRBJ2-3|TRBV4-1
CASSPAAGGGDTQYF
>TRBD1|TRBJ1-1|TRBV10-3
CAISGTGGLLNTEAFF
>TRBD1|TRBJ1-2|TRBV7-9
CASSLEGGSVYGYTF
>NA|TRBJ2-7|TRBV6-1
CATCDLRDFYEQYF
>TRBD2|TRBJ2-2|TRBV7-7
CASSLRGGGTNTGELFF
>NA|TRBJ2-3|TRBV19
CASSITGGSGDTQYF
>TRBD1|TRBJ2-3|TRBV7-3
CASSPGDRGSITDTQYF
>NA|TRBJ2-1|TRBV7-3
CASSLEQGVYNEQFF
>NA|TRBJ1-1|TRBV4-1
CASSGTEAFF
>TRBD2|TRBJ2-2|TRBV5-1
CASSSGTSGGGELFF
>NA|TRBJ1-5|TRBV4-1
CASSQIAGRYSNQPQHF
>TRBD2|TRBJ2-3|TRBV11-2
CASSPYPGSGGTDTQYF
>TRBD2|TRBJ2-1|TRBV6-1
CASTTASGGNEQFF
>TRBD1|TRBJ1-4|TRBV5-6
CASSQRQGVHEKLFF
>NA|TRBJ1-1|TRBV5-4
CASSQRLGVSTEAFF
>TRBD2|TRBJ2-2|TRBV10-3
CATTSSGGGTGELFF
>NA|TRBJ2-7|TRBV2
CATQVGVYEQYF
>NA|NA|TRBV6-1
CASSESGRDYEQYF
>TRBD1|TRBJ1-6|TRBV7-9
CASRQQGHNSPLHF
>NA|TRBJ2-7|TRBV14
CASSFTAYEQYF
>NA|TRBJ2-7|TRBV6-6
CASRPLQYYEQYF
>NA|TRBJ1-5|TRBV13
CASSPPAGLGLLRNQPQHF
>NA|TRBJ1-4|TRBV4-2
CASSQDYRPTEKLFF
>NA|TRBJ2-1|TRBV7-9
CASSLAGGLQYEQFF
>NA|TRBJ1-1|TRBV6-1
CARRASGDTEAFF
>TRBD1|TRBJ1-2|TRBV5-8
CASSQLQIGAGGGYTF
>NA|TRBJ1-2|TRBV7-9
CASSSASWQGRNYGYTF
>TRBD1|TRBJ2-7|TRBV7-9
CASSLAHGTDVEQYF
>NA|TRBJ2-2|TRBV6-4
CASSDSGRGGIPGELFF
>NA|TRBJ2-7|TRBV4-1
CASSQDHPGGSYEQYF
>NA|TRBJ1-1|TRBV7-8
CASSLLSNTEAFF
>TRBD1|TRBJ1-5|TRBV19
CASSIGTGNQPQHF
>TRBD1|TRBJ2-7|TRBV9
CASSEGDRGFEQYF
>TRBD1|TRBJ2-7|TRBV5-5
CASSYPTGTDEQYF
>TRBD1|TRBJ2-2|TRBV13
CASSLLGTANPGELFF
>NA|TRBJ2-7|TRBV15
CATSRDSGPNEQYF
>NA|TRBJ1-2|TRBV9
CASSVGGAIANYGYTF
>TRBD1|TRBJ1-2|TRBV2
CASSAQGESHHYGYTF
>TRBD2|TRBJ2-1|TRBV5-1
CASSLVPGGNEQFF
>NA|TRBJ2-5|TRBV7-7
CASSLARSGWETQYF
>NA|TRBJ2-3|TRBV27
CASSPGSHYTTDTQYF
>TRBD1|TRBJ1-1|TRBV10-3
CAISDPTATGDMNTEAFF
>NA|TRBJ2-7|TRBV5-1
CASSLGWGGESEQYF
>TRBD1|TRBJ1-1|TRBV9
CASSTGTGSTEAFF
>NA|TRBJ1-2|TRBV7-8
CASSPGGALGYTF
>TRBD1|TRBJ1-1|TRBV5-1
CASSLGQHSNTEAFF
>NA|TRBJ1-5|TRBV6-5
CASSLKGGNQPQHF
>NA|TRBJ1-4|TRBV7-9
CASISTVIGGFETNEKLFF
>TRBD2|TRBJ2-3|TRBV10-1
CASSDPYPERGVADTQYF
>NA|TRBJ1-6|TRBV19
CASSNYQGNSPLHF
>NA|TRBJ1-3|TRBV5-1
CASSRVSGNTIYF
>NA|TRBJ1-3|TRBV5-1
CASTVGGASGNTIYF
>TRBD2|TRBJ2-3|TRBV27
CASSWGGGMSTDTQYF
>TRBD2|TRBJ2-7|TRBV5-6
CASSWGTRGREQYF
>TRBD2|TRBJ2-2|TRBV2
CASSLTLAGGNTGELFF
>NA|TRBJ2-7|TRBV5-8
CASSWGRGNYEQYF